This T cell receptor beta chain appears in the sequencing data of a study of identical twins. Whole-study findings and limits: Part of the zero-insertion signal could reflect confounding by invariant MAIT and iNKT cells.

This clonotype was counted ten times or more. The antigen remains unidentified. The length of the CDR3 is 12 residues. Germline V CDR1 and CDR2: SQVTM, ANQGSEA. Trimming shortened V by 6 bases and J by 8 bases, and 14 bases separated the two germline ends. Unique molecular identifiers were present on the cDNA, and a universal primer site came from template switching. TCRdb re-called the 5' RACE reads with MiXCR, one entry per CDR3 protein. This repertoire shows 270,000 or so distinct CDR3 sequences, around 8% found once; its top ten account for less than 4%. Among all donors, each was a healthy Caucasian. The same data also contributed to another study, on yellow fever vaccine responses in identical twins.

The V gene is TRBV29-1, the J gene TRBJ2-1, with a tentative D call TRBD1 (6 bases). What was sequenced was CD8+ T cells sorted from blood. The TCR sequence derives from a woman aged 18-35 years in good health. DNA of the CDR3: TGCAGCGTATTGGACAGTTCCCATGAGCAGTTCTTC. It specifies CSVLDSSHEQFF.